This T cell receptor (beta chain) is drawn from a study of cytomegalovirus exposure and HLA in healthy donors. Overall study results and limits: Accounts indicate the classifier identified cytomegalovirus status with strong specificity and sensitivity.

Vbeta (60) and Jbeta (13) primers were used in the PCR. Produced via immunoSEQ multiplex PCR; TCRdb's table is partial and in-frame only. The sample comprises approximately 150,000 clones, around 80% of which are singletons, and around 11% rests with the top ten. A remark on this clone: The antigen is not known.

J gave up 6 bases and V 5 bases, and 16 bases lay outside the gene matches. Germline V gene sequence: CDR1 KGHSY, CDR2 FQNENV. The CDR3 is made up of 16 amino acids. The TCR was taken from a young man in good health and CMV-seropositive. This chain links TRBV16 with TRBJ2-7; 7 bases line up with TRBD1. The sequencing sample was made of PBMCs. For the CDR3, the DNA is TGTGCCAGCAGCTACGACAGGGCCCAGGCCTCAGGCGAGCAGTACTTC. As protein: CASSYDRAQASGEQYF.